The rows below give T cell receptor beta chains drawn from one sample of a study of control samples from healthy donors and cancer patients. TCRdb's table, derived via immunoSEQ multiplex PCR, lists solely in-frame clones and lacks some. In the table there are some 410,000 clones, roughly 90% of which are singletons. Specimen: PBMCs. The receptor set was obtained from a man aged 40-50 years with head and neck cancer. CDR3s include the opening cysteine and the closing phenylalanine or tryptophan. The D gene is left open where the match is weak. Size is stated for part of the rows, as once, few or many counts, or as a class when the clone is expanded.

>once|TRBJ2-6|TRBV27|20|NA
CASSSGGASLIHSGANVLTF
TGTGCCAGCAGTTCAGGCGGGGCCAGCTTGATTCACTCTGGGGCCAACGTCCTGACTTTC
>NA|TRBJ2-5|TRBV24-1|17|NA
CATSDFSGGADKETQYF
TGTGCCACCAGTGATTTCTCAGGCGGGGCGGACAAAGAGACCCAGTACTTC
>NA|TRBJ2-3|TRBV7-9|16|TRBD2
CASSLETSGLTDTQYF
TGTGCCAGCAGCTTGGAAACTAGCGGCCTCACAGATACGCAGTATTTT
>NA|TRBJ1-6|TRBV11-2|12|NA
CASSPGVPPLHF
TGTGCCAGCAGCCCCGGAGTACCACCCCTCCACTTT
>NA|TRBJ2-5|TRBV10-3|18|TRBD2
CAISESRLAGVEQETQYF
TGTGCCATCAGTGAGTCGAGGCTAGCGGGGGTAGAACAAGAGACCCAGTACTTC
>NA|TRBJ1-5|TRBV27|13|NA
CASSLARNQPQHF
TGTGCCAGCAGTTTGGCCCGAAATCAGCCCCAGCATTTT
>NA|TRBJ2-7|TRBV10-3|16|TRBD2
CAISAASGKPAYEQYF
TGTGCCATCAGTGCGGCTAGCGGAAAGCCAGCCTACGAGCAGTACTTC
>NA|TRBJ2-7|TRBV19|11|NA
CASSSGDEQYF
TGTGCCAGTAGTAGCGGTGACGAGCAGTACTTC
>NA|TRBJ2-1|TRBV4-3|14|NA
CASSPQGGYNEQFF
TGCGCCAGCAGCCCACAGGGAGGATACAATGAGCAGTTCTTC
>once|TRBJ1-5|TRBV28|15|NA
CASSLSGRWDQPQHF
TGTGCCAGCAGCCTGTCGGGACGGTGGGATCAGCCCCAGCATTTT
>NA|TRBJ1-2|TRBV6-5|15|TRBD1
CASSYRDRGVYGYTF
TGTGCCAGCAGTTATCGGGACAGGGGGGTTTATGGCTACACCTTC
>NA|TRBJ1-6|TRBV5-6|14|NA
CASSSRQEVSPLHF
TGTGCCAGCAGCTCAAGACAGGAGGTCTCACCCCTCCACTTT
>NA|TRBJ2-2|TRBV28|15|TRBD1
CASSPGGRVIGELFF
TGTGCCAGCTCTCCAGGGGGTAGAGTGATCGGGGAGCTGTTTTTT